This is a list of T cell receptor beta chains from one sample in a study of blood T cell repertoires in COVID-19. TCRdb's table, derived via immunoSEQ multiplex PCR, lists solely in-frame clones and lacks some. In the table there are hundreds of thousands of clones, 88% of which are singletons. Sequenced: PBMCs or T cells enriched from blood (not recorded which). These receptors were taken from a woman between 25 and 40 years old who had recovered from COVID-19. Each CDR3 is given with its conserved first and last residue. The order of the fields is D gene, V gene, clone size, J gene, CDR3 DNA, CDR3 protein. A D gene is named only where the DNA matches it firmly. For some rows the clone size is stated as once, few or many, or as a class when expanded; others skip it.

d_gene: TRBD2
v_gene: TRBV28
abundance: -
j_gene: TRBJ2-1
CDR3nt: TGTGCCACCACTCTCCCGGGACTAGCCCGCAATGAGCAGTTCTTC
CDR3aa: CATTLPGLARNEQFF

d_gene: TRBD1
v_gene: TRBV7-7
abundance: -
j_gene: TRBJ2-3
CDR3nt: TGTGCTAGCAGCTTAGGGACAGGGTATAGTACAGATACGCAGTATTTT
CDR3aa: CASSLGTGYSTDTQYF

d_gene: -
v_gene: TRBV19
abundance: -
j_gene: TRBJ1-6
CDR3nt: TGTGCCAGTAGTATCCAGGGGAATTCACCCCTCCACTTT
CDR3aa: CASSIQGNSPLHF

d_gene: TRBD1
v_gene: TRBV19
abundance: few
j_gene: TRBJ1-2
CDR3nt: TGTGCCAGTAGTAGCGAGACAGGGAAAGATGGCTACACCTTC
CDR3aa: CASSSETGKDGYTF

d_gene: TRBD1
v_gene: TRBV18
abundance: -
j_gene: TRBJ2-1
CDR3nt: TGTGCCAGCTCACCTTCAGCAGCCCCGACAGGGGCGTTCCTGGTCAATGAGCAGTTCTTC
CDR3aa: CASSPSAAPTGAFLVNEQFF

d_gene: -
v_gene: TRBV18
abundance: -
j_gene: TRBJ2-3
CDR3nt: TGTGCCAGCTCACCACCGCAGGGCTCCCCAGATACGCAGTATTTT
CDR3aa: CASSPPQGSPDTQYF

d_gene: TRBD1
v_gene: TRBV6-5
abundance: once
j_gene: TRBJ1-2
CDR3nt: TGTGCCAGCATAGGGACAGGGATACGTGGCTACACCTTC
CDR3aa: CASIGTGIRGYTF

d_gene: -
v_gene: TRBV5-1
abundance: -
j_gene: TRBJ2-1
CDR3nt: TGCGCCACCTATGAGGGGGGAGGGCTCTACAATGAGCAGTTCTTC
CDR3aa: CATYEGGGLYNEQFF

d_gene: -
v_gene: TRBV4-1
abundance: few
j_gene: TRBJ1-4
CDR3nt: TGCGCCAGCAGCCAAGTTTTAAGCGCTAAACTGTTTTTT
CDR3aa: CASSQVLSAKLFF

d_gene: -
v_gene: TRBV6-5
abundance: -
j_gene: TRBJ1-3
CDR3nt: TGTGCCAGCAGTTACGGGGGGGGCGCAGGAAACACCATATATTTT
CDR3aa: CASSYGGGAGNTIYF

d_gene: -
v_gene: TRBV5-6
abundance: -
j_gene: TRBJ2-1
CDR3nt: TGTGCCAGCAGCTTGGAGGGCCGGGGTGAGCAGTTCTTC
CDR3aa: CASSLEGRGEQFF

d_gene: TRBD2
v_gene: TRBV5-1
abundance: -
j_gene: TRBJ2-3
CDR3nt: TGCGCCAGCAGCCCAGGACTAGCGGGGGCCCACTTCACAGATACGCAGTATTTT
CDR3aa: CASSPGLAGAHFTDTQYF

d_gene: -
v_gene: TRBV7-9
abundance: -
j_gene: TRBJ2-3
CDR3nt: TGTGCCAGCAGCCGACTTAAGTCAGGGGTAGATACGCAGTATTTT
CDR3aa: CASSRLKSGVDTQYF

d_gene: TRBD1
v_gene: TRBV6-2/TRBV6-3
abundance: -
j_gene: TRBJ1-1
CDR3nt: TGTGCCAGCAGTTACTCGTCTGTATCTGACAGGGGAATGAACACTGAAGCTTTCTTT
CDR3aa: CASSYSSVSDRGMNTEAFF

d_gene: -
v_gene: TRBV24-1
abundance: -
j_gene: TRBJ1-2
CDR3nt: TGTGCCACCAGTGATTTGCCCCAGGGGCAGGGGTATGGCTACACCTTC
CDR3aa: CATSDLPQGQGYGYTF

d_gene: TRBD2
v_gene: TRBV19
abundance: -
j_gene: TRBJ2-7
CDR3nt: TGTGCCAGTAGCAACCCGGGGGGGATTTCCTCCTACGAGCAGTACTTC
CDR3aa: CASSNPGGISSYEQYF

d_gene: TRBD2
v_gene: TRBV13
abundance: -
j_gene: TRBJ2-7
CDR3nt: TGTGCCAGCAGCCTTACCCCTAGCGGGGGATCCTACGAGCAGTACTTC
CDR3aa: CASSLTPSGGSYEQYF

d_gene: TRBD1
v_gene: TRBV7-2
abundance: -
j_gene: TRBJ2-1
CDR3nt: TGTGCCAGCAGCCCGCGGGCAGGGGGCTACAATGAGCAGTTCTTC
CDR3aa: CASSPRAGGYNEQFF

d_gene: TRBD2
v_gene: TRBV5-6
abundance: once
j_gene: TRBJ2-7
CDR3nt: TGTGCCAGCAGCACGGGACTAGCGGCGGTATGGAACGAGCAGTACTTC
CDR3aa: CASSTGLAAVWNEQYF

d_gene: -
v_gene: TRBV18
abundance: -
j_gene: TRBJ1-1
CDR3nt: TGTGCCAGCTCACGGCAGGGTTCGGACACTGAAGCTTTCTTT
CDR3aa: CASSRQGSDTEAFF

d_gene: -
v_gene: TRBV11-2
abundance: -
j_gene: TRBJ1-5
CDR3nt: TGTGCCAGCACCGGACCGGGGGGTCAGCCCCAGCATTTT
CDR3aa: CASTGPGGQPQHF

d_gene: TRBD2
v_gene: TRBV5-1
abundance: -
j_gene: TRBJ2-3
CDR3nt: TGCGCCAGCAGCCGAGCGGGGAGCACAGATACGCAGTATTTT
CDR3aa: CASSRAGSTDTQYF

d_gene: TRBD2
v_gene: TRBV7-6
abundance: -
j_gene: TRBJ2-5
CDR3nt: TGTGCCAGCAGCTTACTAGCGGGGGGGCAGAGGGGGACCCAGTACTTC
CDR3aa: CASSLLAGGQRGTQYF

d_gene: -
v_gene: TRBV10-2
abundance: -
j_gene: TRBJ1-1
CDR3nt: TGCGCCAGCAGTGAGTCGATTGCGGGATACACTGAAGCTTTCTTT
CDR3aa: CASSESIAGYTEAFF

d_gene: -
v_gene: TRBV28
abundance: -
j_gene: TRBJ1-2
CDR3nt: TGTGCCAGCAGTTTGGCAGGGTGGTCCTATGGCTACACCTTC
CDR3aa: CASSLAGWSYGYTF

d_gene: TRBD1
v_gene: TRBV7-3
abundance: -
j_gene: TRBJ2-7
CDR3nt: TGTGCCAGCAGCTTAACCGGGACAGGGGTTGTGCACGAGCAGTACTTC
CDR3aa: CASSLTGTGVVHEQYF

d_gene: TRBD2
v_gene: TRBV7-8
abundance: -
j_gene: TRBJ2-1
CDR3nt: TGTGCCAGCAGCTTTAAGGTCCAGCGGCAAGCGGGGGAGCAGTTCTTC
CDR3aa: CASSFKVQRQAGEQFF

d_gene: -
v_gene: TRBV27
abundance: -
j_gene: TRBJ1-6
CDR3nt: TGTGCCAGCAGGGGCAAGGACAGACTTAATTCACCCCTCCACTTT
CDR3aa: CASRGKDRLNSPLHF

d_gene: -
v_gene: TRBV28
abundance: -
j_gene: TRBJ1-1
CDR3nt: TGTGCCAGCAGTTTTGAGTCGCTGAACACTGAAGCTTTCTTT
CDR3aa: CASSFESLNTEAFF

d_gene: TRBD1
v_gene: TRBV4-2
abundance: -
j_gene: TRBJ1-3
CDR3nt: TGTGCCAGCAGCGGAAGGACAGGGCCCTCTGGAAACACCATATATTTT
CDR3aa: CASSGRTGPSGNTIYF

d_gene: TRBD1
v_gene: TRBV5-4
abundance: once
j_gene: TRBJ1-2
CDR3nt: TGTGCCAGCAGCTTCTACTTTAGGGGGCGAGACACCTTC
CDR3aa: CASSFYFRGRDTF

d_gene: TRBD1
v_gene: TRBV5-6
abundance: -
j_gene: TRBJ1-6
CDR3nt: TGTGCCAGCAGCACGCACACGGGACAGTATAATTCACCCCTCCACTTT
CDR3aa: CASSTHTGQYNSPLHF

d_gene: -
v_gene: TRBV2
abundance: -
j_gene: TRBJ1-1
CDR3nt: TGTGCCAGCAGTGGGCAGGGCTGGAACACTGAAGCTTTCTTT
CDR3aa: CASSGQGWNTEAFF

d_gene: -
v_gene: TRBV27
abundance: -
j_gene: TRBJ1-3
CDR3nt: TGTGCCAGTGGGGGAGGGAAAACCATATATTTT
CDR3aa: CASGGGKTIYF

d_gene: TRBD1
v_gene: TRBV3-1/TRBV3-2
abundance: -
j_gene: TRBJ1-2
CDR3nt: TGTGCCAGCAGACACCCTGGACAGGATGGCTACACCTTC
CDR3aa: CASRHPGQDGYTF

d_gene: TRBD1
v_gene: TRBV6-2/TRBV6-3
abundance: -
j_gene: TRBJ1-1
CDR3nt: TGTGCCAGCAGTTACGGGACAGTGAACACTGAAGCTTTCTTT
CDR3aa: CASSYGTVNTEAFF

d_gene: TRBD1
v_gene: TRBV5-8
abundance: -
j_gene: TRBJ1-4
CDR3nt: TGTGCCAGCAGCTCCGGGACAGGGGGGAACAATGAAAAACTGTTTTTT
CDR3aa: CASSSGTGGNNEKLFF

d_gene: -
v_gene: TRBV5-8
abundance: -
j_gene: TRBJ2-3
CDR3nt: TGTGCCAGCAGCCCCGGGACACTATTAAGCACACATACGCAGTATTTT
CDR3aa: CASSPGTLLSTHTQYF

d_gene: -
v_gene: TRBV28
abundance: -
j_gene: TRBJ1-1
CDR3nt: TGTGCCAGCAGTTTAGATACTAACACTGAAGCTTTCTTT
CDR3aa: CASSLDTNTEAFF

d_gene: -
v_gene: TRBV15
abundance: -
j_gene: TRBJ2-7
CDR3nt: TGTGCCACCAGCAGCAGGGGCTACGAGCAGTACTTC
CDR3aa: CATSSRGYEQYF

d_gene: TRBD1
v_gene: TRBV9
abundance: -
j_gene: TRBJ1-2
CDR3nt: TGTGCCAGCAGGGGACAGGGCGCCCCTAACTATGGCTACACCTTC
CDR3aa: CASRGQGAPNYGYTF

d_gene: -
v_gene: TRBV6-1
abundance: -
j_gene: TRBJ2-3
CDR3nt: TGTGCCAGCAGTGAGCGGGTAGCGAGCCCCGATACGCAGTATTTT
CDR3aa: CASSERVASPDTQYF

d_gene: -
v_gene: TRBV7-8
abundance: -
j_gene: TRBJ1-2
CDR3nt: TGTGCCAGCAGCTTACCGGGGAACTATGGCTACACCTTC
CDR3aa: CASSLPGNYGYTF

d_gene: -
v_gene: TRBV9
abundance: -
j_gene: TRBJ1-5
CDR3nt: TGTGCCAGCAGCGCGCGAGAATATCAGCCCCAGCATTTT
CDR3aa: CASSAREYQPQHF

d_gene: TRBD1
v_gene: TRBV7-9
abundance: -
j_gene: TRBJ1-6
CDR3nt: TGTGCCAGCAGCTTAGCTTCTACAGGGGGCTCTCGTTCACCCCTCCACTTT
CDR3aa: CASSLASTGGSRSPLHF

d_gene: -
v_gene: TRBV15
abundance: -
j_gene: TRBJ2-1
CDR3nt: TGTGCCACCAGCAGGGGGTTTGGTAAAGGACTACACAATGAGCAGTTCTTC
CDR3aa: CATSRGFGKGLHNEQFF

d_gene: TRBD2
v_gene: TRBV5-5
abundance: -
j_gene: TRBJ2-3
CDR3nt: TGTGCCAGCAGCTTGGCTAGCGGGATCACAGATACGCAGTATTTT
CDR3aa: CASSLASGITDTQYF

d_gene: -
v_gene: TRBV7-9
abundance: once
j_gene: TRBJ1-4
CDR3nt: TGTGCCAGCAGCTCCGCCGTGGGGGGTGAAAAACTGTTTTTT
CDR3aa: CASSSAVGGEKLFF

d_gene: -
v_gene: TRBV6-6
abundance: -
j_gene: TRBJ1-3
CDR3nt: TGTGCCAGCAGTCCGATCTCGCCTAGTCCCTCTGGAAACACCATATATTTT
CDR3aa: CASSPISPSPSGNTIYF

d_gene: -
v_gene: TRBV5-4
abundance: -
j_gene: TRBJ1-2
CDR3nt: TGTGCCAGCAGCTCCTTAGGGAGCTACTACACCTTC
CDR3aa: CASSSLGSYYTF